This TCR beta chain was observed in a study of a mutant IDH1 vaccine in newly diagnosed glioma. Study at large: Patients were given eight vaccinations, scheduled in weeks 1, 3, 5, 7, 11, 15, 19 and 23. Most patients had received both radiotherapy and temozolomide, the prior options being radiotherapy, temozolomide, or both. Beginning 4-6 weeks after radiotherapy alone, or with temozolomide cycles, vaccination took place.

After removal of 7 bases from V and 12 bases from J, the junction contained 13 bases not matched to a gene. The CDR3 has 13 amino acids. Germline V CDR1 and CDR2: LNHDA, SQIVND (reference sequence). Remarks on this clone: The antigen is undetermined.

The time point is: week 23, last vaccination. Doses consisted of 300 ug of mutant IDH1 20-mer peptide each, paired with topical imiquimod. Data came from immunoSEQ multiplex PCR; TCRdb stores just in-frame clones and leaves some out. This sample carries roughly 43,000 clones, approximately 72% of them seen once, and the ten largest clones take 5.3%. Study observations and caveats: There were vaccine-induced immune responses in roughly 93% of the patients.

The V gene is TRBV19, the J gene TRBJ2-3, with 7 positions matching TRBD2. Sequencing used PBMCs, obtained from a glioma patient whose treatment included an IDH1 peptide vaccine. The source of this sequence is a man in his forties or fifties with glioma. The CDR3 loop reads CASTNLGERGQYF. CDR3 nucleotides: TGTGCCAGTACCAACCTTGGGGAGCGGGGACAGTATTTT.